The next 2 T cell receptor beta chains were all read from a single sample in a study of neurological immune-mediated disorders. TCRdb reprocessed the 5' RACE reads with MiXCR, giving one entry per CDR3 protein. The sample includes 35,000 to 55,000 distinct CDR3 sequences, over 6% of them seen just once. Sequencing input: CD4+ T cells from blood. Receptors originate from a middle-aged woman in good health.

This clonotype appeared many times. J is TRBJ2-5 and V is TRBV5-1; possibly TRBD1 or TRBD2 for D (5 bases each). The V end lost 3 bases, the J end lost 1 base, and 13 bases lay between the germline ends. The CDR3 has 15 residues. In germline, CDR1 is SGHRS, CDR2 YFSETQ. The CDR3 bases are TGCGCCAGCAGCTCCTTGCCGGGGCCCCAAGAGACCCAGTACTTC. It codes for CASSSLPGPQETQYF. Based on the CDR3 plus reference TRBV5-1 and TRBJ2-5, the full variable domain is KAGVTQTPRYLIKTRGQQVTLSCSPISGHRSVSWYQQTPGQGLQFLFEYFSETQRNKGNFPGRFSGRQFSNSRSEMNVSTLELGDSALYLCASSSLPGPQETQYFGPGTRLLVL.

This clonotype was counted at least ten times. The rearrangement joins TRBV6-5 to TRBJ1-2; 8 bases line up with TRBD1. J was trimmed by 4 bases and V by 9 bases; bases with no gene match: 7. The CDR3 is 13 residues long. The germline CDR1 and CDR2 sequences are MNHEY and SVGAGI. DNA for the CDR3: TGTGCCAGTAAGACAGGGGTTCTCTATGGCTACACCTTC. Translation gives CASKTGVLYGYTF.